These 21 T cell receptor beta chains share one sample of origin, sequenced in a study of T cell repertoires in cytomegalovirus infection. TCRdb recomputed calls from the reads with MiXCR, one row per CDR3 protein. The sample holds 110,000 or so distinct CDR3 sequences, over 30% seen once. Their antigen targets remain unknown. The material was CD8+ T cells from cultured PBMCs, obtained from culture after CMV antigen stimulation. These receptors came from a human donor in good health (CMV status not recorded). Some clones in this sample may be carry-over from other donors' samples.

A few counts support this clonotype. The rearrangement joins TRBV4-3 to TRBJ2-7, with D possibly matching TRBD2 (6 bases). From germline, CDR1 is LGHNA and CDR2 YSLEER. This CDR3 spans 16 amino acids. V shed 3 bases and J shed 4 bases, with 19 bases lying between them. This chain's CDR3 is CASSHSATGERYEQYF. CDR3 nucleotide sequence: TGCGCCAGCAGCCATTCCGCCACGGGGGAAAGATACGAGCAGTACTTC.

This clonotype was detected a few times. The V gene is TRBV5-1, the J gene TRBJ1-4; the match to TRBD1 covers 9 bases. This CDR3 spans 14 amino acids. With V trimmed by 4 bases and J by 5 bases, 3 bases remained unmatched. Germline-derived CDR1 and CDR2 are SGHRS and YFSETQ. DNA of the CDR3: TGCGCCAGCAGCACCGGGACAGGGAATGAAAAACTGTTTTTT. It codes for CASSTGTGNEKLFF.

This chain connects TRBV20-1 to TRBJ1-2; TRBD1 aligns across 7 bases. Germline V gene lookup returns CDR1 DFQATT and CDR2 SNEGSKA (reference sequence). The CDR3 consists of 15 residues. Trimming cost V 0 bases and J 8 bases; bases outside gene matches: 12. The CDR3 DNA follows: TGCAGTGCTAGAGATCTCAACAGGGGCATGTCGGGCTACACCTTC. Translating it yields CSARDLNRGMSGYTF.

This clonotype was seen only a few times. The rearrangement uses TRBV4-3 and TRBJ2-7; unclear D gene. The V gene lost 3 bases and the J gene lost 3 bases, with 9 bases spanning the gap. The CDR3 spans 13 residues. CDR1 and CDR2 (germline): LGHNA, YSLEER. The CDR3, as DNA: TGCGCCAGCAGCCACACTGATAACTACGAGCAGTACTTC. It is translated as CASSHTDNYEQYF.

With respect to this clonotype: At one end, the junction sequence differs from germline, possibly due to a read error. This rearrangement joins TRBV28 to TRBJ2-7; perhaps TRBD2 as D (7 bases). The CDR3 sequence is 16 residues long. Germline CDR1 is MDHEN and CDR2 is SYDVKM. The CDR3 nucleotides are TGTGCCAGCGGTTTTGGGGGGGCCCTAAGCTCCTACGAGCAGTACTTC. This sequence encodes CASGFGGALSSYEQYF.

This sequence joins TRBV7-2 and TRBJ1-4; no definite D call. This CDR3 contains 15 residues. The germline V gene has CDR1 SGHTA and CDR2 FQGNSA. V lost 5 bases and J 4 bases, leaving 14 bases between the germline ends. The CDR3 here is CASSLRAQINEKLFF. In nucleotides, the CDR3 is TGTGCCAGCAGCCTAAGGGCGCAGATTAATGAAAAACTGTTTTTT.

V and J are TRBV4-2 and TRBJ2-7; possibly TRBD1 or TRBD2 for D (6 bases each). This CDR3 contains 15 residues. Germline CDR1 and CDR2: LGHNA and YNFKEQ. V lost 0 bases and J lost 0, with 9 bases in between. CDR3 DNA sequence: TGTGCCAGCAGCCAAGACGGGGGCCTCTCCTACGAGCAGTACTTC. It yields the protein CASSQDGGLSYEQYF.

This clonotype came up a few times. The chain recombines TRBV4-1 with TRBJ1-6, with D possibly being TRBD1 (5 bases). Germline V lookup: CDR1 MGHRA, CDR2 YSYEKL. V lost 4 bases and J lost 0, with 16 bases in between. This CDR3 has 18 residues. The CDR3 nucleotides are TGCGCCAGCAGCCGGATGCCCGGGACGGTCTCCTATAATTCACCCCTCCACTTT. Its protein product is CASSRMPGTVSYNSPLHF.

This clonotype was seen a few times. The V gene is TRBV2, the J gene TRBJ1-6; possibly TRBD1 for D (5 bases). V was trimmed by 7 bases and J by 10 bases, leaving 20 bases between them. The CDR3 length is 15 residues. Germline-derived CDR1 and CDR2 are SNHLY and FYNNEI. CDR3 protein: CASTLTGDSGSPLHF. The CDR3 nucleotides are TGTGCCAGCACCCTCACGGGGGATTCGGGCTCACCCCTCCACTTT.

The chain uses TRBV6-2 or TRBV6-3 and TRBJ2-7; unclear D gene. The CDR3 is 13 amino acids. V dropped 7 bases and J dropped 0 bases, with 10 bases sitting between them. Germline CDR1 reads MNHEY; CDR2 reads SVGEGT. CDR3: CASKWIDSYEQYF. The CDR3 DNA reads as TGTGCCAGCAAATGGATAGACTCCTACGAGCAGTACTTC.

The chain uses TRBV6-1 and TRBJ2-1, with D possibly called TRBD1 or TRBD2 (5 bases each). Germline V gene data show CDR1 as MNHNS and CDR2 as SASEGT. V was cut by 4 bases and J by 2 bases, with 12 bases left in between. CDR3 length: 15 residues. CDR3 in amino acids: CASSVPGRTYNEQFF. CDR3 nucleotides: TGTGCCAGCAGTGTGCCGGGACGGACCTACAATGAGCAGTTCTTC.

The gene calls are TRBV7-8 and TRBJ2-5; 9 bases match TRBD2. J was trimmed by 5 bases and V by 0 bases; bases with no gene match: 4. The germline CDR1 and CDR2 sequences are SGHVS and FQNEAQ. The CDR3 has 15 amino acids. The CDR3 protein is CASSLASGGPETQYF. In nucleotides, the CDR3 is TGTGCCAGCAGCTTAGCTAGCGGGGGCCCGGAGACCCAGTACTTC.

CDR3 sequence: CASSLEEPVLSYEQYF. CDR3 nucleotides: TGTGCCAGCAGCTTGGAAGAGCCGGTCCTCTCCTACGAGCAGTACTTC. The rearrangement links TRBV5-5 to TRBJ2-7, with unresolved D. The CDR3 consists of 16 residues. CDR1 is SGHKS, CDR2 YYEKEE, per germline (reference sequence). Trimming took 0 bases from V and 0 from J, leaving 13 bases between them.

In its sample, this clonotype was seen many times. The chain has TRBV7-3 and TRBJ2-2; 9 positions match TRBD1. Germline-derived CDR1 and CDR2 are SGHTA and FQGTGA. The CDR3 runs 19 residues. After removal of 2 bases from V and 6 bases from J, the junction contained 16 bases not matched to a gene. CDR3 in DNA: TGTGCCAGCAGCTTATCGGGGACAGGGATATTGGGTAACGCCGGGGAGCTGTTTTTT. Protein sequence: CASSLSGTGILGNAGELFF.

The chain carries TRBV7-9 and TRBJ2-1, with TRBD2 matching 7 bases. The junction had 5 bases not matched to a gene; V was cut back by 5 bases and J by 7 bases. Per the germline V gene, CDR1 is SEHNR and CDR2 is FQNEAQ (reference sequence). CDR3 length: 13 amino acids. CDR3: CASSPDGGNEQFF. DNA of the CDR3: TGTGCCAGCAGCCCGGACGGGGGGAATGAGCAGTTCTTC.

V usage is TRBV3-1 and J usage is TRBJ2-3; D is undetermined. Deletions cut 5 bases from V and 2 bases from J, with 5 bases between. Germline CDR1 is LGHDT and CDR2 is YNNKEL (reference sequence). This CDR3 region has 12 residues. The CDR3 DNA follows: TGTGCCAGCAGCTACAACACAGATACGCAGTATTTT. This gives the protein CASSYNTDTQYF.

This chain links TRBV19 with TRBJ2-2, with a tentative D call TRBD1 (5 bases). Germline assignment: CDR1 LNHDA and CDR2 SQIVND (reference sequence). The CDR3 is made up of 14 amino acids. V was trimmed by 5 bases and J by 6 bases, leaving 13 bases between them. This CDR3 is CASSLQGPAGELFF. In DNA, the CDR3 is TGTGCCAGTAGTCTCCAGGGCCCGGCCGGGGAGCTGTTTTTT.

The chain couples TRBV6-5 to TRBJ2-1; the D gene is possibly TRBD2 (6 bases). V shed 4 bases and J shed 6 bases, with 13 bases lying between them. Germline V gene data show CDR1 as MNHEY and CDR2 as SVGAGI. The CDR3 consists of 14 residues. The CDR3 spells CASSWGTARNEQFF. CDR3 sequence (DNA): TGTGCCAGCAGTTGGGGGACTGCGCGCAATGAGCAGTTCTTC.

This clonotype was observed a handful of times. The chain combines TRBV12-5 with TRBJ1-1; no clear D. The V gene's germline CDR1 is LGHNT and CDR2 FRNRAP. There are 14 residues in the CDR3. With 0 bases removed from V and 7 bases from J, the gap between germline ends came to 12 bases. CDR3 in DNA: TGTGCTAGTGGTTTGGTTTGGGCCGGGAGTGAAGCTTTCTTT. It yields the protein CASGLVWAGSEAFF.

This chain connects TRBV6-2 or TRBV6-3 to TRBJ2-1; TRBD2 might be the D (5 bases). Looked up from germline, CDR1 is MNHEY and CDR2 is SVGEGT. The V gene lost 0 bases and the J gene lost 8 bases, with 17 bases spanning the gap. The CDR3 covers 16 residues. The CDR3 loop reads CASSYSFPAQEDEQFF. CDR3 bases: TGTGCCAGCAGTTACTCTTTCCCCGCGCAGGAGGATGAGCAGTTCTTC.

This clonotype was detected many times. The CDR3: CASRSSKTSGYGYTF. The CDR3 bases are TGTGCCAGCCGGTCGTCTAAGACTAGTGGCTATGGCTACACCTTC. The chain has TRBV28 and TRBJ1-2; D not resolved. The CDR3 runs to 15 residues. Deletions cut 8 bases from V and 4 bases from J, with 20 bases between. The V gene's germline CDR1 is MDHEN and CDR2 SYDVKM.